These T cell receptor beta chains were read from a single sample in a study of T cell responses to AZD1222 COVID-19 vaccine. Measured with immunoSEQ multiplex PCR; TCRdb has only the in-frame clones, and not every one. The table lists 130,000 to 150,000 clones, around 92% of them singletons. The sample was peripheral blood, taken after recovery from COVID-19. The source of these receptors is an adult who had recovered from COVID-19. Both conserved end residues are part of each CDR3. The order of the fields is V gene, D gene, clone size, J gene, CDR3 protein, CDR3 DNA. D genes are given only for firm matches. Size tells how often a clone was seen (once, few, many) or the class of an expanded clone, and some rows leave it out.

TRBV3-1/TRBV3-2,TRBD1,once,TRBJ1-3,CASSQGGRKTKGGNTIYF,TGTGCCAGCAGTCAGGGGGGCCGAAAGACGAAGGGAGGAAACACCATATATTTT
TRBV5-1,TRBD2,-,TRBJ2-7,CASSLVPTSGRAGAYEQYF,TGCGCCAGCAGCTTGGTCCCCACTAGCGGGAGGGCCGGGGCCTACGAGCAGTACTTC
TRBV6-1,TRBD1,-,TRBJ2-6,CASSGRTGGTGANVLTF,TGTGCCAGCAGTGGCCGAACAGGGGGTACCGGGGCCAACGTCCTGACTTTC
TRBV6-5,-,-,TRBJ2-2,CASSLQHNTGELFF,TGTGCCAGCAGTCTCCAACATAACACCGGGGAGCTGTTTTTT
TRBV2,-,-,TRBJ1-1,CASSEGTEENTEAFF,TGTGCCAGCAGTGAAGGGACAGAAGAGAACACTGAAGCTTTCTTT
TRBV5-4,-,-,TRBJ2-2,CASSFGSGGTGELFF,TGTGCCAGCAGCTTTGGGAGCGGAGGGACCGGGGAGCTGTTTTTT
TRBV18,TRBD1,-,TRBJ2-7,CASSPGEGGNEQYF,TGTGCCAGCTCACCAGGTGAAGGGGGCAACGAGCAGTACTTC
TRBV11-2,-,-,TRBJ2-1,CASSLRRGNEQFF,TGTGCCAGCAGCCTGAGACGTGGAAATGAGCAGTTCTTC
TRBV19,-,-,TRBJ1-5,CASSISHRAGDQPQHF,TGTGCCAGTAGTATCTCCCATAGAGCAGGGGATCAGCCCCAGCATTTT
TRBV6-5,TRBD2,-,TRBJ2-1,CASRHKLGLTYEQFF,TGTGCCAGCAGACATAAACTGGGACTAACGTATGAGCAGTTCTTC
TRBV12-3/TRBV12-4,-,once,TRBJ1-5,CASSLMNQPQHF,TGTGCCAGCAGTTTAATGAATCAGCCCCAGCATTTT